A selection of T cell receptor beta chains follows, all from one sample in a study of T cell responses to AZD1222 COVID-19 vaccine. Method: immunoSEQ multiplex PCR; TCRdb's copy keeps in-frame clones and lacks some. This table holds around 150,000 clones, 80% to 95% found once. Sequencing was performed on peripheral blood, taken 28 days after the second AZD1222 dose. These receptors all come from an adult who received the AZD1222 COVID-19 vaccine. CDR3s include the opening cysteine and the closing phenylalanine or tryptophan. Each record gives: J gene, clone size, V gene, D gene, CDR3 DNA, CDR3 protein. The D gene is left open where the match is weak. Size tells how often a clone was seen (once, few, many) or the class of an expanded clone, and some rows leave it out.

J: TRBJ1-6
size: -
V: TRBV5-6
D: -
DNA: TGTGCCAGCAGCTTCGCGGACAGATATAATTCACCCCTCCACTTT
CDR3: CASSFADRYNSPLHF

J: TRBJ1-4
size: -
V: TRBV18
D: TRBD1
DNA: TGTGCCAGCTCACCGGGACAGGGGGCCGGAGAACAAAAACTGTTTTTT
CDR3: CASSPGQGAGEQKLFF

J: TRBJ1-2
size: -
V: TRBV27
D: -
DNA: TGTGCCAGCGCTTATACAGGGAGTGGCTATGGCTACACCTTC
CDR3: CASAYTGSGYGYTF

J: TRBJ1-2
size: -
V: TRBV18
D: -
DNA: TGTGCCAGCTCACCACAAGGGACGGACTATGGCTACACCTTC
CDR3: CASSPQGTDYGYTF

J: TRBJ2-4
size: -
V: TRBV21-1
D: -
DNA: TGTGCCAGCAGAACAGGGGGGCTAGCCAAAAACATTCAGTACTTC
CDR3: CASRTGGLAKNIQYF

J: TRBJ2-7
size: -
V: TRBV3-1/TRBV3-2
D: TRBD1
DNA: TGTGCCAGCAGCCCTGACAGGGTAAGGGGTTACGAGCAGTACTTC
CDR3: CASSPDRVRGYEQYF

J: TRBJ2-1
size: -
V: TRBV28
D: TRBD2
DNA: TGTGCCAGCAGTTCAGTAGCGGGGGCCTACTACAATGAGCAGTTCTTC
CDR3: CASSSVAGAYYNEQFF

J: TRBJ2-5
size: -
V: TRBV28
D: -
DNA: TGTGCCAGCAGCGGGATTGGGGAGACCCAGTACTTC
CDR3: CASSGIGETQYF

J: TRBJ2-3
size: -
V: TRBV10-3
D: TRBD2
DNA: TGTGCCATCAGTGGACTAGCGGGGGTTACAGATACGCAGTATTTT
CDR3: CAISGLAGVTDTQYF

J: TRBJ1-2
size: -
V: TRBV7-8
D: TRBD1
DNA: TGTGCCAGCAGCCCCTGGACAGGGAAGATCTATGGCTACACCTTC
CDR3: CASSPWTGKIYGYTF

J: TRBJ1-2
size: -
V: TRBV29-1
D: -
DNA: TGCAGCGTCACTGGGGGATCTAACTATGGCTACACCTTC
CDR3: CSVTGGSNYGYTF

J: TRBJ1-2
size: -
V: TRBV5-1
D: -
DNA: TGCGCCAGCAGCTTGTCTGGTGGCTACACCTTC
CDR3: CASSLSGGYTF

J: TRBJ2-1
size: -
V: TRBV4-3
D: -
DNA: TGCGCCAGCAGCCAAGAAGGCAATGAGCAGTTCTTC
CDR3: CASSQEGNEQFF

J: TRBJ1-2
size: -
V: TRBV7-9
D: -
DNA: TGTGCCAGCAGCCCGTGGACCCTCGACTATGGCTACACCTTC
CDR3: CASSPWTLDYGYTF

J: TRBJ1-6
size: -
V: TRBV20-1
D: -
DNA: TGCAGTGCTAGTTGGCAGGCTAATTCACCCCTCCACTTT
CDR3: CSASWQANSPLHF

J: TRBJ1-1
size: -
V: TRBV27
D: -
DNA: TGTGCCAGCAAAACGGACGGGAACACTGAAGCTTTCTTT
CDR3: CASKTDGNTEAFF

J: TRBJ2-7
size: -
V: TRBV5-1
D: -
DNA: TGCGCCAGCAGCTTGGGGACAGCTTCCTACGAGCAGTACTTC
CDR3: CASSLGTASYEQYF

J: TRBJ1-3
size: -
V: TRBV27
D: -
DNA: TGTGCCAGCAGTTTTATGGACTCAGCTGGAAACACCATATATTTT
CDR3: CASSFMDSAGNTIYF

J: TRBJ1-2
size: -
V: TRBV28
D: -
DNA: TGTGCCAGCAGCCCGGGGGAATATGGCTACACCTTC
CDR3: CASSPGEYGYTF

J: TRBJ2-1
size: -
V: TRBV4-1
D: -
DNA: TGCGCCAGCAGCCACACTCCGGGACCCCGTGGTGAGCAGTTCTTC
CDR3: CASSHTPGPRGEQFF

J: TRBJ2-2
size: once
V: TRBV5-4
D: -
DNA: TGTGCCAGCAGCTTGGGTCTATTCACCGGGGAGCTGTTTTTT
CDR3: CASSLGLFTGELFF

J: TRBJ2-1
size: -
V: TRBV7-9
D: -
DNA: TGTGCCAGCAGCTTAGATTCATCGGGTGAGCAGTTCTTC
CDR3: CASSLDSSGEQFF

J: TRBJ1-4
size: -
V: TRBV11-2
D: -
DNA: TGTGCCAGCAGGGCTATGGGGATCCGGGGAGATGAAAAACTGTTTTTT
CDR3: CASRAMGIRGDEKLFF

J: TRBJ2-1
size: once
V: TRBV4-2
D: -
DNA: TGTGCCAGCAGCCAAGGAGATTACAATGAGCAGTTCTTC
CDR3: CASSQGDYNEQFF

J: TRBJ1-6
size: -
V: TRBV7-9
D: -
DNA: TGTGCTACGACAAGAATAGAAAATTCACCCCTCCACTTT
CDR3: CATTRIENSPLHF

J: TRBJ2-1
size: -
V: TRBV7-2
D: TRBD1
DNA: TGTGCCAGCAGCCTAACGGGACAGAGATACAATGAGCAGTTCTTC
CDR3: CASSLTGQRYNEQFF

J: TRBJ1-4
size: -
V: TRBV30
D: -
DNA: TGTGCCTGGAGTGTTTCGGCTGAAAAACTGTTTTTT
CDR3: CAWSVSAEKLFF

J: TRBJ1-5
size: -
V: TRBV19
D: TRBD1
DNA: TGTGCCAGTAGTGCCCTGACAGGGGGTAGCAATCAGCCCCAGCATTTT
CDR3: CASSALTGGSNQPQHF

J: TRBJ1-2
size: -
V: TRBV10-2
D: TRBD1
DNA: TGCGCCAGCGGACAGGGTTTATCTGGTGGCTACACCTTC
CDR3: CASGQGLSGGYTF

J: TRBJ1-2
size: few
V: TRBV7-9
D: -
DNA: TGTGCCAGCAGCTTACTTACAGGGGGCTACACCTTC
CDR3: CASSLLTGGYTF

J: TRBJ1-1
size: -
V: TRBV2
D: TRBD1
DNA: TGTGCCAGCAGTCTACACAGGGGGAGAAACACTGAAGCTTTCTTT
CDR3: CASSLHRGRNTEAFF

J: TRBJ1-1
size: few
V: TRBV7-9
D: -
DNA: TGTGCCAGCAGCTTGCTGACAGCGAACACTGAAGCTTTCTTT
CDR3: CASSLLTANTEAFF

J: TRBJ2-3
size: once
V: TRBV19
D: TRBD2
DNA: TGTGCCAGTAGTCTAGCGGGGGGAAGAGTCACAGATACGCAGTATTTT
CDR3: CASSLAGGRVTDTQYF

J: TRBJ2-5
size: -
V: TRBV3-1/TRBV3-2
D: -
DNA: TGTGCCAGCTCCATTGAAGAGACCCAGTACTTC
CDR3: CASSIEETQYF

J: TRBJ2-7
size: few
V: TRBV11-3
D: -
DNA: TGTGCCAGCAGCTTAGACATCCCAGGGTCCTACGAGCAGTACTTC
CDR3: CASSLDIPGSYEQYF

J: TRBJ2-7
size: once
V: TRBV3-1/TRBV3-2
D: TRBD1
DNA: TGTGCCAGCAGCTTCGGGACAGGGATCTACGAGCAGTACTTC
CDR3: CASSFGTGIYEQYF

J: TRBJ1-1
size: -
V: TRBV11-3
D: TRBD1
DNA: TGTGCCAGCAGCTTTAGGACAGGAGGCACTGAAGCTTTCTTT
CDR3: CASSFRTGGTEAFF

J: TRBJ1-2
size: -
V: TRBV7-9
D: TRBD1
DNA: TGTGCCAGCAGCTTCGCCGGGACAGTCTATGGCTACACCTTC
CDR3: CASSFAGTVYGYTF

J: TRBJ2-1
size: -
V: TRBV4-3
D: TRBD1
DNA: TGCGCCAGCAGCCCGGGACAGGGGGTCGGTGATGAGCAGTTCTTC
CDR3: CASSPGQGVGDEQFF

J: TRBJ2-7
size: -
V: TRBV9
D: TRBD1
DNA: TGTGCCAGCAGCGTAGGGACAGGGAACTACGAGCAGTACTTC
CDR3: CASSVGTGNYEQYF

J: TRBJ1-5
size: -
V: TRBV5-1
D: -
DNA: TGCGCCAGCAGCCCGGTTGCCGGAGGCAATCAGCCCCAGCATTTT
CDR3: CASSPVAGGNQPQHF

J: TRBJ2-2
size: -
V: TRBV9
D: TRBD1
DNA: TGTGCCAGCAGCGCTCACAGGGGGCAAATCGGGGAGCTGTTTTTT
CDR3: CASSAHRGQIGELFF

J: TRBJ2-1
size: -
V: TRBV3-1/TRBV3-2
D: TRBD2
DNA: TGTGCCAGCAGCCCTACACTAGCGAATGAGCAGTTCTTC
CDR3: CASSPTLANEQFF

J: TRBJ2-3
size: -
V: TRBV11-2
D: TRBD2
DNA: TGTGCCACCAGCCCCCCTAGCGGGGATGATACGCAGTATTTT
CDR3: CATSPPSGDDTQYF

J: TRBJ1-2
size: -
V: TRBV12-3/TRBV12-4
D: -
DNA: TGTGCCAGCAGTTTGGACGGCCTGGGAGGCTACACCTTC
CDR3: CASSLDGLGGYTF

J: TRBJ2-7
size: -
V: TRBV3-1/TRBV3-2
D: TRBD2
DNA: TGTGCCAGCAGCCAGACTAGCGGGGGCCAGTACTTC
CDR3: CASSQTSGGQYF

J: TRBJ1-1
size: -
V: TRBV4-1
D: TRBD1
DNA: TGCGCCAGCAGCATGGGACAGGGTTTGGGTAAAAACACTGAAGCTTTCTTT
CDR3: CASSMGQGLGKNTEAFF

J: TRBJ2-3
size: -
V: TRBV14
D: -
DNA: TGTGCCAGCAGCCAAGGGCCAGATACGCAGTATTTT
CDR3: CASSQGPDTQYF

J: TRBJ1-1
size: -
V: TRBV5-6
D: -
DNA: TGTGCCAGCAGCTTGGAACCGAACACTGAAGCTTTCTTT
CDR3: CASSLEPNTEAFF

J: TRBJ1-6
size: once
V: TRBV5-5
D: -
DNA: TGTGCCAGCAGCCACCGGGGGGTCGCAGGACTCGACTCACCCCTCCACTTT
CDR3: CASSHRGVAGLDSPLHF

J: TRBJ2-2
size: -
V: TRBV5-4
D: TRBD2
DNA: TGTGCCAGCAGCCCAACCGCTAGCGGGGGGGCCACCGGGGAGCTGTTTTTT
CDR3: CASSPTASGGATGELFF

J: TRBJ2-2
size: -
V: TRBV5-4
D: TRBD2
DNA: TGTGCCAGCAGAGACCCGAGCGGGGGACGAGATACCGGGGAGCTGTTTTTT
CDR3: CASRDPSGGRDTGELFF

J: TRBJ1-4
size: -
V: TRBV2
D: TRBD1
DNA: TGTGCCAGCAGAGAACAGGGGGTTAGTCATGAAAAACTGTTTTTT
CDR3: CASREQGVSHEKLFF

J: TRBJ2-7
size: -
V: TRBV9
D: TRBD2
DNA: TGTGCCAGCAGCGTAGCGGCGGGGAGGGACGAGCAGTACTTC
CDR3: CASSVAAGRDEQYF

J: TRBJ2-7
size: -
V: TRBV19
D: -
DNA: TGTGCCAGTAGTATGGGCCCATTTTCCTACGAGCAGTACTTC
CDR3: CASSMGPFSYEQYF